The 4 T cell receptor beta chains presented below share a single source sample, sequenced in a study of T-cell reconstitution after alpha-beta-depleted transplantation in children. Unique molecular identifiers were incorporated during preparation of the TCRbeta library. TCRdb reprocessed the PCR reads via MiXCR and lists one record per CDR3 protein. The sample holds about 400,000 distinct CDR3 sequences, 20% seen once. Here the sequenced sample was PBMCs from the stem cell graft donor, taken from the stem cell graft. Receptors were obtained from a human donor who donated a stem cell graft to a child with acute myeloid leukemia.

This clonotype was counted at least ten times. V usage is TRBV20-1 and J usage is TRBJ2-1; a weak D match, TRBD2 (5 bases). Trimming took 0 bases from V and 4 from J, leaving 16 bases between them. The germline gives CDR1 DFQATT, CDR2 SNEGSKA (reference sequence). This CDR3 has 16 residues. CDR3 coding DNA: TGCAGTGCTAGAGATCTTCGAAGCGGTTATTACAATGAGCAGTTCTTC. It translates to CSARDLRSGYYNEQFF.

This rearrangement joins TRBV20-1 to TRBJ2-1; the match to TRBD2 covers 12 bases. V dropped 2 bases and J dropped 6; count of bases not matched to a gene: 5. This CDR3 spans 15 amino acids. Germline V gene sequence: CDR1 DFQATT, CDR2 SNEGSKA (reference sequence). Here the CDR3 reads CSARFPGLAGNEQFF. For the CDR3, the DNA is TGCAGTGCTAGATTCCCGGGACTAGCGGGCAATGAGCAGTTCTTC.

The rearrangement links TRBV12-3 or TRBV12-4 to TRBJ2-3, with D unclear. V was cut by 6 bases and J by 4 bases, with 8 bases left in between. The CDR3 covers 12 residues. The CDR3 coding sequence is TGTGCCAGCAGCATGGGCGCAGATACGCAGTATTTT. It yields the protein CASSMGADTQYF.

V usage is TRBV27 and J usage is TRBJ2-7; the match to TRBD2 covers 7 bases. Germline CDR1 and CDR2: MNHEY and SMNVEV (reference sequence). The CDR3 runs 15 residues. The J segment lost 0 bases and the V segment lost 5 bases, leaving 7 bases of the junction unmatched. CDR3 bases: TGTGCCAGCAGTATCAGGGAGGGTAGCTCCTACGAGCAGTACTTC. Translating gives CASSIREGSSYEQYF.